Listed below are T cell receptor beta chains from one sample, sequenced in a study of early T cells in non-severe SARS-CoV-2 infection. In TCRdb, the 5' RACE reads were re-called with MiXCR into one record per CDR3 protein. The profile shows 30,000 to 40,000 distinct CDR3 sequences, around 6.9% of them singletons. Sample: whole blood, taken at baseline. The origin of the receptors is an adult who was a healthcare worker with PCR-confirmed SARS-CoV-2 infection or an uninfected control (not recorded which). Both conserved end residues are part of each CDR3. Fields, in order: V gene, J gene, clone size, D gene, CDR3 protein, CDR3 DNA. The D gene is left open where the match is weak. The size field is filled for only some rows; it gives once, few, many or a size class.

v_gene: TRBV7-9
j_gene: TRBJ2-5
abundance: -
d_gene: -
CDR3aa: CASSLGSGVRETQYF
CDR3nt: TGTGCCAGCAGCTTAGGATCAGGGGTCAGGGAGACCCAGTACTTC

v_gene: TRBV20-1
j_gene: TRBJ2-3
abundance: -
d_gene: -
CDR3aa: CSAPDNGLNTQYF
CDR3nt: TGCAGTGCACCTGACAACGGCCTTAATACGCAGTATTTT

v_gene: TRBV2
j_gene: TRBJ2-1
abundance: few
d_gene: TRBD2
CDR3aa: CASSVASGRGNNEQFF
CDR3nt: TGTGCCAGCAGTGTGGCGAGCGGGAGAGGAAACAATGAGCAGTTCTTC

v_gene: TRBV29-1
j_gene: TRBJ2-5
abundance: many
d_gene: TRBD2
CDR3aa: CSVARPGLVTKTQYF
CDR3nt: TGCAGCGTTGCCAGGCCGGGACTAGTTACGAAGACCCAGTACTTC

v_gene: TRBV20-1
j_gene: TRBJ1-1
abundance: medium-sized
d_gene: -
CDR3aa: CSARGLHTQNTEAFF
CDR3nt: TGCAGTGCTAGAGGTCTGCACACGCAGAACACTGAAGCTTTCTTT

v_gene: TRBV6-5
j_gene: TRBJ2-7
abundance: few
d_gene: TRBD1
CDR3aa: CASSYSGTGGYYEQYF
CDR3nt: TGTGCCAGCAGTTACAGTGGGACAGGGGGGTACTACGAGCAGTACTTC

v_gene: TRBV12-3/TRBV12-4
j_gene: TRBJ2-6
abundance: few
d_gene: -
CDR3aa: CASSFGESMHSGANVLTF
CDR3nt: TGTGCCAGCAGTTTTGGGGAATCGATGCACTCTGGGGCCAACGTCCTGACTTTC

v_gene: TRBV20-1
j_gene: TRBJ2-1
abundance: many
d_gene: -
CDR3aa: CSAHTGNEQFF
CDR3nt: TGCAGTGCTCACACAGGCAATGAGCAGTTCTTC

v_gene: TRBV6-1
j_gene: TRBJ2-1
abundance: many
d_gene: -
CDR3aa: CASSLAPDFQTYNEQFF
CDR3nt: TGTGCCAGCAGTCTAGCGCCAGACTTTCAAACCTACAATGAGCAGTTCTTC

v_gene: TRBV7-8
j_gene: TRBJ1-2
abundance: few
d_gene: -
CDR3aa: CASSLAPPTSRGSGYTF
CDR3nt: TGTGCCAGCAGCTTAGCCCCCCCGACCTCCCGGGGGTCTGGCTACACCTTC

v_gene: TRBV4-3
j_gene: TRBJ1-1
abundance: few
d_gene: TRBD1
CDR3aa: CASSESQGANTEAFF
CDR3nt: TGCGCCAGCAGCGAATCCCAGGGGGCGAACACTGAAGCTTTCTTT

v_gene: TRBV25-1
j_gene: TRBJ2-7
abundance: few
d_gene: -
CDR3aa: CASSAQGYEQYF
CDR3nt: TGTGCCAGCAGTGCACAGGGCTACGAGCAGTACTTC

v_gene: TRBV2
j_gene: TRBJ2-1
abundance: few
d_gene: TRBD2
CDR3aa: CASTWLAGQQFF
CDR3nt: TGTGCCAGCACTTGGCTAGCGGGACAGCAGTTCTTC

v_gene: TRBV5-5
j_gene: TRBJ2-5
abundance: many
d_gene: -
CDR3aa: CASSFGQETQYF
CDR3nt: TGTGCCAGCAGCTTCGGTCAAGAGACCCAGTACTTC

v_gene: TRBV7-6
j_gene: TRBJ1-4
abundance: few
d_gene: TRBD1
CDR3aa: CASSLRDRGENEKLFF
CDR3nt: TGTGCCAGCAGCCTCCGAGACAGGGGAGAGAATGAAAAACTGTTTTTT

v_gene: TRBV5-6
j_gene: TRBJ1-4
abundance: many
d_gene: -
CDR3aa: CASSLRGVEFNEKLFF
CDR3nt: TGTGCCAGCAGCTTGCGGGGGGTTGAATTCAATGAAAAACTGTTTTTT

v_gene: TRBV10-3
j_gene: TRBJ1-3
abundance: -
d_gene: -
CDR3aa: CAISDSRLLQGPSGNTIYF
CDR3nt: TGTGCCATCAGTGACTCGAGACTCCTCCAGGGGCCTTCTGGAAACACCATATATTTT

v_gene: TRBV28
j_gene: TRBJ1-2
abundance: -
d_gene: TRBD1
CDR3aa: CASSINRGFYGYTF
CDR3nt: TGTGCCAGCAGTATCAACAGGGGATTCTATGGCTACACCTTC

v_gene: TRBV7-2
j_gene: TRBJ2-2
abundance: many
d_gene: TRBD1
CDR3aa: CASSWGQGRTGELFF
CDR3nt: TGTGCCAGCAGCTGGGGACAGGGTCGAACCGGGGAGCTGTTTTTT

v_gene: TRBV12-3/TRBV12-4
j_gene: TRBJ1-2
abundance: few
d_gene: -
CDR3aa: CASSLTRTNGYTF
CDR3nt: TGTGCCAGCAGTTTAACTCGGACAAATGGCTACACCTTC

v_gene: TRBV4-3
j_gene: TRBJ2-5
abundance: few
d_gene: -
CDR3aa: CASSQDWWTYQETQYF
CDR3nt: TGCGCCAGCAGCCAAGATTGGTGGACATACCAAGAGACCCAGTACTTC

v_gene: TRBV29-1
j_gene: TRBJ2-7
abundance: many
d_gene: -
CDR3aa: CSVGPHLRPGEEQYF
CDR3nt: TGCAGCGTTGGGCCCCACCTTCGTCCAGGGGAAGAGCAGTACTTC

v_gene: TRBV10-3
j_gene: TRBJ1-2
abundance: many
d_gene: -
CDR3aa: CAISGDGPVYGYTF
CDR3nt: TGTGCCATCAGTGGGGACGGCCCCGTCTATGGCTACACCTTC

v_gene: TRBV29-1
j_gene: TRBJ2-2
abundance: many
d_gene: TRBD1
CDR3aa: CSVPDRPNTGELFF
CDR3nt: TGCAGCGTTCCGGACAGGCCGAACACCGGGGAGCTGTTTTTT

v_gene: TRBV27
j_gene: TRBJ1-3
abundance: many
d_gene: TRBD1
CDR3aa: CASSKKGGQTWPGNTIYF
CDR3nt: TGTGCCAGCAGCAAAAAAGGGGGACAGACCTGGCCTGGAAACACCATATATTTT

v_gene: TRBV20-1
j_gene: TRBJ2-5
abundance: many
d_gene: -
CDR3aa: CSAHLSGFQETQYF
CDR3nt: TGCAGTGCCCACCTTAGCGGCTTCCAAGAGACCCAGTACTTC

v_gene: TRBV5-1
j_gene: TRBJ1-2
abundance: few
d_gene: -
CDR3aa: CASSSTPGGANYGYTF
CDR3nt: TGCGCCAGCAGCTCTACCCCGGGGGGAGCTAACTATGGCTACACCTTC

v_gene: TRBV4-1
j_gene: TRBJ2-3
abundance: many
d_gene: TRBD2
CDR3aa: CASSQASGIRTDTQYF
CDR3nt: TGCGCCAGCAGCCAAGCTAGCGGGATCCGCACAGATACGCAGTATTTT

v_gene: TRBV6-2/TRBV6-3
j_gene: TRBJ2-2
abundance: many
d_gene: -
CDR3aa: CASSSRASVKNIGELFF
CDR3nt: TGTGCCAGCAGTTCCCGGGCTAGCGTTAAGAACATCGGGGAGCTGTTTTTT